The following is a T cell receptor (beta chain) sequence with its context. Its target is unknown. This entry comes from a study of cytomegalovirus exposure and HLA in healthy donors. Generated by immunoSEQ multiplex PCR, the TCRdb table keeps only in-frame clones and is missing some. Of approximately 160,000 clones listed, roughly 83% were seen once; the top ten hold roughly a tenth. Study-level results: Accounts indicate the classifier identified cytomegalovirus status with strong specificity and sensitivity. Many donors carried some public TCRs, although rarity characterized most TCR sequences.

The TCR comes from a man in his thirties or forties in good health and CMV-seropositive. Sequencing input: PBMCs.

CDR3 coding DNA: TGTGCCAGCAGTTACACAACAGGGGGCGAGGGCAATGAGCAGTTCTTC. Amino acid sequence: CASSYTTGGEGNEQFF. V is TRBV6-5 and J is TRBJ2-1; TRBD1 agrees at 9 bases. The CDR3 is made up of 16 amino acids. The V gene's germline CDR1 is MNHEY and CDR2 SVGAGI. The V segment lost 2 bases and the J segment 6 bases; nucleotides outside the gene matches: 8.